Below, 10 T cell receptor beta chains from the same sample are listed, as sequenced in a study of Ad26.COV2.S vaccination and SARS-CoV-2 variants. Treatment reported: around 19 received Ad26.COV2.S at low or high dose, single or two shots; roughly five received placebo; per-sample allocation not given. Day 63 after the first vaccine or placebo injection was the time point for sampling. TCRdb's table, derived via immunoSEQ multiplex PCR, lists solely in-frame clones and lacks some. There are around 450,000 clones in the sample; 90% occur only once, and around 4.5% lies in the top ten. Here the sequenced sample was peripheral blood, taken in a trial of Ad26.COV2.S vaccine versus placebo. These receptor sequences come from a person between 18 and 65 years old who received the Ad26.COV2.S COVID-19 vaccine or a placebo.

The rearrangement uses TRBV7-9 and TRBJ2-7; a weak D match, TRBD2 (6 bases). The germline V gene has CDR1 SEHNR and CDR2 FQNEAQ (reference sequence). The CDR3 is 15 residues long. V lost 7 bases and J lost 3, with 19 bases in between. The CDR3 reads CASNGLSHGDYEQYF. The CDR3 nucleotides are TGTGCCAGCAACGGACTAAGCCACGGGGACTACGAGCAGTACTTC.

The CDR3 spells CASSGVGFAEAFF. In DNA, the CDR3 is TGTGCCAGCAGCGGGGTGGGGTTCGCTGAAGCTTTCTTT. V gene TRBV12-3 or TRBV12-4 combines with J gene TRBJ1-1; D is undetermined. The CDR3 extends over 13 amino acids. Trimming removed 6 bases from V and 6 bases from J, with 14 bases in between.

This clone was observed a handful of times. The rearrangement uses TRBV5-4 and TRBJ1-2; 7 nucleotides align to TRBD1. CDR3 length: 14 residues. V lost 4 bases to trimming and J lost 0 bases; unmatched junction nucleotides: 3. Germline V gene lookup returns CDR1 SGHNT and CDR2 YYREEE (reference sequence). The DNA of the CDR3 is TGTGCCAGCAGCCTCGGGACAGCTAACTATGGCTACACCTTC. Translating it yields CASSLGTANYGYTF.

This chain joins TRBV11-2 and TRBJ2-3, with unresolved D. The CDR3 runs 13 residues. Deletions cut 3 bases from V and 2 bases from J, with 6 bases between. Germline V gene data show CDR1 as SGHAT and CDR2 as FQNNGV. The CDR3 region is CASSFQATDTQYF. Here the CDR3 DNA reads TGTGCCAGCAGCTTCCAGGCCACAGATACGCAGTATTTT. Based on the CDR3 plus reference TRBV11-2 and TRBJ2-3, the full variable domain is EAGVAQSPRYKIIEKRQSVAFWCNPISGHATLYWYQQILGQGPKLLIQFQNNGVVDDSQLPKDRFSAERLKGVDSTLKIQPAKLEDSAVYLCASSFQATDTQYFGPGTRLTVL.

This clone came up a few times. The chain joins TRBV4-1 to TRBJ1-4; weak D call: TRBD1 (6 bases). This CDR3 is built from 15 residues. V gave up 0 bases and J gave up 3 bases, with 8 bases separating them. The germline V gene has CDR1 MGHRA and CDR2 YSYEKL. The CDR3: CASSQDRTANEKLFF. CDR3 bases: TGCGCCAGCAGCCAAGATCGGACAGCTAATGAAAAACTGTTTTTT.

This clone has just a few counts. The CDR3 protein is CASWENQPQHF. CDR3 nucleotide sequence: TGTGCCAGCTGGGAGAATCAGCCCCAGCATTTT. This rearrangement joins TRBV11-1 to TRBJ1-5; the D is unclear. CDR3 size: 11 residues. Trimming cost V 8 bases and J 4 bases, with 6 bases left between them. CDR1 and CDR2 (germline): SGHAT, FQDESV (reference sequence).

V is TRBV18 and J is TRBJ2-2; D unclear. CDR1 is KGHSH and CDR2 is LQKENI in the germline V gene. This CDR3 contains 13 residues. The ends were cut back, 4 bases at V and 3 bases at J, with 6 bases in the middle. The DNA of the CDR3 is TGTGCCAGCTCACAGGACCACACCGGGGAGCTGTTTTTT. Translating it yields CASSQDHTGELFF.

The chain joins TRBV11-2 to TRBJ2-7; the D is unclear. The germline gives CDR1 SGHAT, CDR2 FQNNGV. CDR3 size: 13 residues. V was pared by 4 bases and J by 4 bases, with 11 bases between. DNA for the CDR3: TGTGCCAGCAGCTCCACTATCGGTTACGAGCAGTACTTC. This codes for CASSSTIGYEQYF.

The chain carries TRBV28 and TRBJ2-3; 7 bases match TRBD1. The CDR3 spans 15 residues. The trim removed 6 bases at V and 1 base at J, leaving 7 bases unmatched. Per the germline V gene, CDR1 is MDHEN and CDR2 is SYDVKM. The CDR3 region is CASRKTGPRTDTQYF. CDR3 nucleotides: TGTGCCAGCAGGAAGACAGGGCCCCGCACAGATACGCAGTATTTT.

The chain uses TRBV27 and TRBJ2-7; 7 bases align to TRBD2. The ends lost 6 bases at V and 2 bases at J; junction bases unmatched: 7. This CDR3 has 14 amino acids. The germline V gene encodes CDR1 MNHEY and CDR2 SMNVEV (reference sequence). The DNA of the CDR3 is TGTGCCAGCAGGTCAGCGGGATCTGCCTACGAGCAGTACTTC. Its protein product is CASRSAGSAYEQYF.